This T cell receptor beta chain stems from a study of CD8 T cells in ankylosing spondylitis (dated by TCRdb to the late 2010s). The study in broad terms: T cell receptor beta repertoires were profiled in healthy donors and ankylosing spondylitis patients so that disease-linked TCR variants could be found. The whole study cohort included 90 to 120 healthy donors and under 30 ankylosing spondylitis patients. Peripheral blood was sampled, and synovial fluid was additionally collected from ankylosing spondylitis patients.

Germline trimming: 5 bases from V, 0 bases from J; junction bases outside gene matches: 7. The CDR3 numbers 16 residues from cysteine through phenylalanine. The retained sequence is limited to the CDR3, 48 bases, with the frame set at the first base. The germline V gene (reference sequence) provides CDR1 DFQATT and CDR2 SNEGSKA. Worth noting for this clonotype: The antigen this receptor binds is unknown. Per-base quality was not reported, and no clone a single base away is much larger than it.

Data came from an Illumina HiSeq 2500. Quantitative 5'-RACE with molecular barcodes was the method used to prepare the TCR beta libraries. The paper's processing steps were these. A new computational method based on a probabilistic model of VDJ rearrangement was used to identify disease-linked TCR variants. TCRdb took the public reads, trimmed them with fastp at Q25, ran MiXCR for clone calling and kept in-frame beta chains. Each entry is one CDR3 protein sequence, shown with its most common DNA and genes. TCRdb's processing, not the authors' own work, is the source of the V and J calls. Here the sample has fewer than 200,000 distinct CDR3 sequences; 15% to 20% occur a single time. The top ten clones comprise approximately 4.3% of the sample. General study outcomes and caveats: A TCR beta motif of several highly homologous amino acid variants appeared characteristic of blood from ankylosing spondylitis patients. Some TCR beta motif variants had previously been reported in synovial fluid and blood of reactive arthritis patients, which suggested common disease-initiation mechanisms. The disease-linked clones were reported to be significantly enriched in matched synovial fluid samples from ankylosing spondylitis patients. The disease-linked clones had a CD8+ phenotype and were found at relatively low frequencies in peripheral blood.

The chain uses TRBV20-1 and TRBJ1-4; 9 central bases correspond to TRBD1. The TCR originated in a male donor under 30 with ankylosing spondylitis or in good health (not recorded which). Donor details come from another sample of the same person, matched by shared clones. Input material: blood, either unsorted or a sorted T cell fraction (not recorded which). The CDR3 region: CSAGEQGAATNEKLFF. The nucleotide sequence reads TGCAGTGCTGGGGAACAGGGGGCCGCAACTAATGAAAAACTGTTTTTT.